The sequence of this T cell receptor (beta chain) was determined in a study of response to subunit inactivated influenza vaccine. In regard to this clonotype: Its antigen is as yet unknown.

Study conclusions and caveats: The study's authors posited that every seasonal influenza vaccination enlists few new T cells.

MiXCR, applied by TCRdb to the RT-PCR reads, yields one record per CDR3 protein. This sample has fewer than 550,000 distinct CDR3 sequences, with 25% found just once. This CDR3 comprises 16 residues. The V gene's germline CDR1 is MRHNA and CDR2 SNTAGT. V dropped 6 bases and J dropped 0; count of bases not matched to a gene: 8. Specimen: CD4+ T cells sorted from PBMCs, collected 5 to 6 days after vaccination. This TCR came from a man between 50 and 59 years old who received an inactivated influenza vaccine. This chain connects TRBV6-4 to TRBJ2-1; 7 nucleotides line up with TRBD2. In nucleotides, the CDR3 is TGTGCCAGCAGCTGGACACTAGCGACCTCCTACAATGAGCAGTTCTTC. Amino acid sequence: CASSWTLATSYNEQFF.